This T cell receptor (beta chain) was recorded in a study of blood T cell repertoires in COVID-19. Study-wide context: T cells, B-cell-depleted T cells, or PBMCs supplied cDNA or gDNA.

Deletions cut 0 bases from V and 5 bases from J, with 8 bases between. The CDR3 sequence is 14 residues long. The germline gives CDR1 SGDLS, CDR2 YYNGEE. Participants reported their clinical history, and cohort assignment relied on those reports. Data came from immunoSEQ multiplex PCR; TCRdb stores just in-frame clones and leaves some out. The table lists 200,000 or so clones, over 75% of them singletons. This chain links TRBV9 with TRBJ2-2, with no clear D. This clonotype was sampled from a woman aged 18-30 years in a cohort exposed to, infected with or recovered from COVID-19 (not recorded which). Specimen: PBMCs or T cells enriched from blood (not recorded which). CDR3 sequence (DNA): TGTGCCAGCAGCGTAGTCTCAGGTACCGGGGAGCTGTTTTTT. It is translated as CASSVVSGTGELFF.